The source of this T cell receptor beta chain is a study of cytomegalovirus exposure and HLA in healthy donors. The wider study: Within the Caucasian-associated ancestry cluster were 65% to 85% of the 350 to 400 genotyped donors. Study findings and constraints: 164 TCR beta chains were listed as cytomegalovirus-associated. Earlier analysis yielded a pattern in which most TCR beta V segments were productive about 87% or about 30% of the time.

As regards this clone: As yet, its antigen is unknown.

PCR involved 60 Vbeta and 13 Jbeta primers. Assay: immunoSEQ multiplex PCR; the TCRdb copy retains only in-frame clones and omits some. The table shows 100,000 to 150,000 clones, with around 78% occurring only once. The CDR3 consists of 18 residues. Germline lookup yields CDR1 MNHEY and CDR2 SMNVEV (reference sequence). Germline trimming cut 0 bases from V and 2 bases from J; bases unmatched to any gene: 8. The sequencing input was PBMCs. The V call is TRBV27, the J call TRBJ2-7, with 12 bases matching TRBD2. The TCR sequence derives from a man between 18 and 29 years old in good health and CMV-seropositive. This chain's CDR3 is CASSLSQTSGGLPYEQYF. In DNA form, the CDR3 reads TGTGCCAGCAGTTTATCTCAGACTAGCGGGGGCCTCCCCTACGAGCAGTACTTC.